This T cell receptor (beta chain) was profiled in a study of blood T cell repertoires in COVID-19. The wider study: The samples span acute and convalescent COVID-19 from the United States, Italy and Spain. From T cells, B-cell-depleted T cells, or PBMCs came the material, which was cDNA or gDNA.

Seattle-derived patients entered the study during active infection and were followed longitudinally. TCRdb's table, derived via immunoSEQ multiplex PCR, lists solely in-frame clones and lacks some. The data contain approximately 240,000 clones, 75% to 85% of them singletons. V gave up 1 base and J gave up 3 bases; unmatched junction bases: 10. CDR3 length equals 18 residues. Germline V lookup: CDR1 SEHNR, CDR2 FQNEAQ (reference sequence). This sequence was found in a woman aged 25-40 years with COVID-19, enrolled during active disease. The sample was peripheral blood. The rearrangement links TRBV7-9 to TRBJ1-2; 11 bases map to TRBD1. The CDR3 bases are TGTGCCAGCAGCTTAGATCTAGGACAGGGGGCTCTGGACTATGGCTACACCTTC. Its translation: CASSLDLGQGALDYGYTF.